The next 23 T cell receptor beta chains were all read from a single sample in a study of human T cells and chemical hapten exposure. Time point here: patch test 3, about 24 weeks after DPC sensitization. The treatment was: therapeutic diphenylcyclopropenone sensitization with weekly scalp DPC. TCRdb itself ran the RACE reads through MiXCR, one entry per CDR3 protein. The sample yields roughly 50,000 distinct CDR3 sequences, 9.9% seen once. Sequenced here: whole blood, sampled in connection with sensitization to the hapten diphenylcyclopropenone (DPC). These receptors were obtained from a middle-aged woman with alopecia areata. Some clones in this sample may be carry-over from other donors' samples.

V gene TRBV7-9 combines with J gene TRBJ1-5, with D maybe TRBD1 (5 bases). This CDR3 is built from 16 residues. Germline CDR1 and CDR2: SEHNR and FQNEAQ (reference sequence). Trimming pared 5 bases from V and 0 bases from J, leaving 14 bases between. The CDR3, as DNA: TGTGCCAGCAGCCCAGGCCCGGGGGATAGCAATCAGCCCCAGCATTTT. Residues: CASSPGPGDSNQPQHF.

The gene calls are TRBV7-6 and TRBJ1-6; D unclear. The V gene lost 5 bases and the J gene lost 7 bases, with 9 bases spanning the gap. In germline, CDR1 is SGHVS, CDR2 FNYEAQ. The CDR3 loop spans 13 amino acids. The CDR3 coding sequence is TGTGCCAGCAGCCCGGTCGAGAATTCACCCCTCCACTTT. Amino acid sequence: CASSPVENSPLHF.

The gene calls are TRBV28 and TRBJ2-4, with 8 bases lining up with TRBD2. From germline, CDR1 is MDHEN and CDR2 SYDVKM. The CDR3 has 15 amino acids. V trimming: 5 bases; J trimming: 5 bases; junction bases outside the gene matches: 8. The CDR3 here is CASSLGGTRQNIQYF. The CDR3 region has the DNA TGTGCCAGCAGTCTTGGCGGGACTAGACAAAACATTCAGTACTTC.

This chain uses TRBV5-1 with TRBJ1-6; tentative D call: TRBD1 (6 bases). Trimming left V 0 bases short and J 13 bases short, with 23 bases between. CDR3 length equals 17 residues. Germline lookup yields CDR1 SGHRS and CDR2 YFSETQ. CDR3: CASSLVLRGPGERPLHF. CDR3 bases: TGCGCCAGCAGCTTGGTTCTCCGAGGTCCAGGGGAAAGGCCCCTCCACTTT.

This clonotype came up a few times. V usage is TRBV18 and J usage is TRBJ2-4; the D gene could be TRBD1 or TRBD2 (5 bases each). The CDR3 sequence is 16 residues long. Trimming removed 3 bases at V and 8 bases at J, with 20 bases between. Germline V lookup: CDR1 KGHSH, CDR2 LQKENI. Written as DNA, the CDR3 is TGTGCCAGCTCACCCCCCGAGGGCAGGGCCAGAGACATTCAGTACTTC. Protein sequence: CASSPPEGRARDIQYF.

At least ten counts were recorded for this clonotype. The rearrangement uses TRBV7-3 and TRBJ2-3; 11 bases agree with TRBD2. The CDR3 is made up of 16 amino acids. V lost 4 bases to trimming and J lost 6 bases; unmatched junction nucleotides: 9. The germline V gene encodes CDR1 SGHTA and CDR2 FQGTGA. The DNA for the CDR3 is TGTGCCAGCAGCTCCGCGATAGCGGGGGGGCCCGATACGCAGTATTTT. This sequence encodes CASSSAIAGGPDTQYF.

On this clonotype: The germline gene is not matched at one end of the junction; a read error may be the cause. J is TRBJ2-5 and V is TRBV5-1; D remains ambiguous. The CDR3 is 13 residues long. Germline-derived CDR1 and CDR2 are SGHRS and YFSETQ. The CDR3 loop reads CANSFSGEETQYF. In DNA, the CDR3 is TGCGCCAACAGCTTTAGTGGAGAAGAGACCCAGTACTTC. The full variable domain, rest sourced from reference TRBV5-1 and TRBJ2-5, is KAGVTQTPRYLIKTRGQQVTLSCSPISGHRSVSWYQQTPGQGLQFLFEYFSETQRNKGNFPGRFSGRQFSNSRSEMNVSTLELGDSALYLCANSFSGEETQYFGPGTRLLVL.

DNA for the CDR3: TGTGCCAGCAGCCCGCAGGGGGCGTGGCTCACCGGGGAGCTGTTTTTT. This encodes CASSPQGAWLTGELFF. The chain couples TRBV7-9 to TRBJ2-2; 8 bases fit TRBD1. Germline V gene sequence: CDR1 SEHNR, CDR2 FQNEAQ (reference sequence). CDR3 length: 16 residues. With 5 bases clipped from V and 4 bases from J, the junction kept 9 bases outside the gene matches. Combining the CDR3 with reference TRBV7-9 and TRBJ2-2 gives the whole variable domain DTGVSQNPRHKITKRGQNVTFRCDPISEHNRLYWYRQTLGQGPEFLTYFQNEAQLEKSRLLSDRFSAERPKGSFSTLEIQRTEQGDSAMYLCASSPQGAWLTGELFFGEGSRLTVL.

CDR3 amino acids: CASSSQGGWQPQHF. The CDR3 nucleotides are TGTGCCAGCAGTTCACAGGGGGGTTGGCAGCCCCAGCATTTT. The J gene is TRBJ1-5, the V gene TRBV6-6; 8 bases are shared with TRBD1. The CDR3 is made up of 14 amino acids. Germline CDR1 and CDR2: MNHNY and SVGAGI (reference sequence). J was trimmed by 7 bases and V by 4 bases; bases with no gene match: 6.

The V call is TRBV28, the J call TRBJ2-3; D ambiguous. The germline CDR1 and CDR2 sequences are MDHEN and SYDVKM. The CDR3 extends over 14 amino acids. Trimming removed 4 bases at V and 2 bases at J, with 10 bases between. DNA for the CDR3: TGTGCCAGCAGTTCACGGTTGTTCACAGATACGCAGTATTTT. Translation: CASSSRLFTDTQYF. Supplemented by reference TRBV28 and TRBJ2-3, the full variable domain reads DVKVTQSSRYLVKRTGEKVFLECVQDMDHENMFWYRQDPGLGLRLIYFSYDVKMKEKGDIPEGYSVSREKKERFSLILESASTNQTSMYLCASSSRLFTDTQYFGPGTRLTVL.

This clonotype was observed a few times. DNA of the CDR3: TGTGCCAGCAGCTTTCAGGGGAGAGGCGAGCAGTTCTTC. Its translation is CASSFQGRGEQFF. V gene TRBV7-3 combines with J gene TRBJ2-1; D may be TRBD1 (6 bases). Trimming removed 3 bases at V and 10 bases at J, with 13 bases between. The CDR3 runs to 13 residues. From germline, CDR1 is SGHTA and CDR2 FQGTGA.

This clonotype came up many times. CDR3 nucleotide sequence: TGTGCCAGCAGCCGGGCCGAAGCCGATACGCAGTATTTT. Translated: CASSRAEADTQYF. The chain joins TRBV12-3 or TRBV12-4 to TRBJ2-3; D unclear. The CDR3 sequence is 13 residues long. The ends were cut back, 6 bases at V and 6 bases at J, with 13 bases in the middle.

This clonotype was detected many times. As DNA, the CDR3 is TGCAGTGCCGCCCGGGACAGGGGCCATGGCTACACCTTC. It specifies CSAARDRGHGYTF. The chain links TRBV20-1 to TRBJ1-2, with 10 positions matching TRBD1. The J segment lost 6 bases and the V segment lost 6 bases, leaving 7 bases of the junction unmatched. The germline V gene encodes CDR1 DFQATT and CDR2 SNEGSKA (reference sequence). This CDR3 has 13 amino acids.

The rearrangement joins TRBV5-1 to TRBJ2-7; D call uncertain. This CDR3 is built from 12 residues. The V end was cut by 0 bases, the J end by 5 bases, with 6 bases between. Germline CDR1 SGHRS, CDR2 YFSETQ. The CDR3 DNA reads as TGCGCCAGCAGCTTGGCGTTGGACGAGCAGTACTTC. This codes for CASSLALDEQYF.

The CDR3 DNA follows: TGTGCCAGCAGCTTAGCGGGACCCAATTCACCCCTCCACTTT. Amino acids: CASSLAGPNSPLHF. The V call is TRBV7-3, the J call TRBJ1-6; D possibly corresponds to TRBD1 (5 bases). The CDR3 has 14 residues. The germline V and J ends were trimmed by 2 bases and 7 bases, with 9 bases remaining between them. Germline V gene sequence: CDR1 SGHTA, CDR2 FQGTGA.

This clonotype was seen only a few times. The chain uses TRBV4-2 and TRBJ1-2; 9 bases match TRBD1. This CDR3 is built from 15 residues. The J segment lost 6 bases and the V segment lost 4 bases, leaving 9 bases of the junction unmatched. CDR1 is LGHNA and CDR2 is YNFKEQ in the germline V gene. As DNA, the CDR3 is TGTGCCAGCAGCCTCCTGGGACAGGGAATAAATGGCTACACCTTC. Translating gives CASSLLGQGINGYTF.

This clonotype was counted only a few times. The genes are TRBV7-2 and TRBJ2-3; 11 bases map to TRBD2. Trimming cost V 4 bases and J 5 bases; bases outside gene matches: 8. The CDR3 extends over 16 amino acids. Germline loops: CDR1 SGHTA, CDR2 FQGNSA. CDR3: CASSSLSGGAGDTQYF. CDR3 coding DNA: TGTGCCAGCAGCTCCCTTAGCGGGGGGGCCGGAGATACGCAGTATTTT.

DNA of the CDR3: TGCGCCAGCAGCCAAGGCACTAGCGGGGGGGCAGATACGCAGTATTTT. This sequence encodes CASSQGTSGGADTQYF. The V call is TRBV4-1, the J call TRBJ2-3; 13 bases align to TRBD2. The CDR3 is 16 amino acids. Germline V gene sequence: CDR1 MGHRA, CDR2 YSYEKL. V dropped 1 base and J dropped 4; count of bases not matched to a gene: 2.

The genes are TRBV28 and TRBJ2-1, with 10 bases identical to TRBD2. V shed 6 bases, J shed 8 bases, and the junction held 19 bases outside the gene matches. In germline, CDR1 is MDHEN, CDR2 SYDVKM. The CDR3 extends over 18 amino acids. The CDR3 DNA reads as TGTGCCAGCAGCCCGCTCACAATAGCGGGGGGTTCCAGTCATGAGCAGTTCTTC. Translating gives CASSPLTIAGGSSHEQFF.

V is TRBV6-5 and J is TRBJ2-2; D is unclear. Between the trimmed V and J ends, which lost 6 bases and 2 bases, there was a span of 7 bases. CDR1 and CDR2 (germline): MNHEY, SVGAGI. The CDR3 consists of 13 residues. CDR3 region: CASRQFNTGELFF. As DNA, the CDR3 is TGTGCCAGCAGACAATTTAACACCGGGGAGCTGTTTTTT.

This clonotype came up many times. The V and J genes are TRBV7-6 and TRBJ2-1; tentatively, D is TRBD2 (7 bases). From germline, CDR1 is SGHVS and CDR2 FNYEAQ. Trimming stripped 2 bases from V and 10 bases from J, with 18 bases between. This CDR3 is 15 amino acids long. CDR3 amino acids: CASSLFTGGLYEQFF. CDR3 coding DNA: TGTGCCAGCAGCTTATTTACGGGGGGCCTTTACGAGCAGTTCTTC.

This clonotype was counted many times. The chain combines TRBV6-5 with TRBJ2-1, with TRBD2 matching 9 bases. Germline V lookup: CDR1 MNHEY, CDR2 SVGAGI. CDR3 length: 15 residues. J was trimmed by 7 bases and V by 6 bases; bases with no gene match: 10. The CDR3 reads CASRNYLAGFNEQFF. The CDR3 DNA reads as TGTGCCAGCAGAAATTACCTAGCGGGGTTTAATGAGCAGTTCTTC.

This clonotype was detected many times. The chain has TRBV7-9 and TRBJ2-5, with 7 bases aligning to TRBD2. V lost 1 base and J lost 3; bases outside the gene matches: 5. Germline V CDR1 and CDR2: SEHNR, FQNEAQ (reference sequence). This CDR3 has 15 residues. CDR3 sequence reads: CASSLVAGVKETQYF. As DNA, the CDR3 is TGTGCCAGCAGCTTAGTCGCGGGAGTCAAAGAGACCCAGTACTTC.